The next 10 T cell receptor beta chains were all read from a single sample in a study of T cells in Graves' hyperthyroidism and ophthalmopathy. TCR beta CDR3 regions were amplified from RNA transcripts. During a first-round RT-PCR of the TCR CDR3, the HTBI primer set was used. TCRdb called the multiplex PCR reads again in MiXCR, with one record for every CDR3 protein. The sample has hundreds of thousands of distinct CDR3 sequences, 22% seen once; the top ten hold approximately 54%. The specimen sequenced was blood. These receptors all stem from a woman aged 70-85 years with Graves' ophthalmopathy.

This clonotype occurred a few times. The J gene is TRBJ2-1, the V gene TRBV28, with no clear D. The V end lost 3 bases, the J end lost 7 bases, and 13 bases lay between the germline ends. In germline, CDR1 is MDHEN, CDR2 SYDVKM. The length of the CDR3 is 14 residues. For the CDR3, the DNA is TGTGCCAGCAGTTTGCGAAGCGCCCGGAATGAGCAGTTCTTC. As protein: CASSLRSARNEQFF. Full variable domain (outside the CDR3, taken from reference TRBV28 and TRBJ2-1): DVKVTQSSRYLVKRTGEKVFLECVQDMDHENMFWYRQDPGLGLRLIYFSYDVKMKEKGDIPEGYSVSREKKERFSLILESASTNQTSMYLCASSLRSARNEQFFGPGTRLTVL.

This chain uses TRBV7-2 with TRBJ1-1, with 8 bases fitting TRBD1. The junction had 3 bases not matched to a gene; V was cut back by 2 bases and J by 1 base. CDR1 is SGHTA, CDR2 FQGNSA, per germline. This CDR3 spans 15 amino acids. Here the CDR3 reads CASSLFGQGNTEAFF. CDR3 DNA sequence: TGTGCCAGCAGCTTATTCGGACAGGGGAACACTGAAGCTTTCTTT.

V usage is TRBV4-3 and J usage is TRBJ1-3; D is undetermined. The germline gives CDR1 LGHNA, CDR2 YSLEER. V shed 0 bases and J shed 0 bases, with 9 bases lying between them. The CDR3 extends over 16 amino acids. CDR3 DNA sequence: TGCGCCAGCAGCCAAGATCTGGGAGGCTCTGGAAACACCATATATTTT. Amino acids: CASSQDLGGSGNTIYF.

This clonotype was picked up a small number of times. The chain carries TRBV30 and TRBJ2-3; D is uncertain. The CDR3 has 15 amino acids. V dropped 5 bases and J dropped 0 bases, with 15 bases sitting between them. Germline assignment: CDR1 GTSNPN and CDR2 SVGIG (reference sequence). The CDR3 DNA follows: TGTGCCTGGCCCCCTCACGACCCTAGCACAGATACGCAGTATTTT. This gives the protein CAWPPHDPSTDTQYF.

About this clonotype: Relative to the germline gene, one junction end is altered; a read error may explain this. This chain uses TRBV11-3 with TRBJ2-5; 15 bases map to TRBD2. This CDR3 has 17 amino acids. Germline values: CDR1 SGHNT, CDR2 YENEEA. For the CDR3, the DNA is TGTGTCAGCAGCTTAGGGGGACTAGCGGGAGGTGCGGAGACCCAGTACTTC. Amino acid sequence: CVSSLGGLAGGAETQYF.

The chain is built from TRBV19 and TRBJ2-6, with D perhaps TRBD1 (5 bases). CDR1 is LNHDA, CDR2 SQIVND, per germline (reference sequence). Trimming took off 7 bases at V and 3 bases at J, with 13 bases between the two ends. The CDR3 extends over 15 amino acids. In nucleotides, the CDR3 is TGTGCCAGTATCGGAAGGGGCCGTGGGGCCAACGTCCTGACTTTC. Protein product: CASIGRGRGANVLTF.

The genes are TRBV12-3 or TRBV12-4 and TRBJ2-1, with 15 bases that match TRBD2. With V trimmed by 7 bases and J by 9 bases, 13 bases remained unmatched. This CDR3 comprises 17 residues. The CDR3 here is CASTLAGTSGRRGEQFF. CDR3 in DNA: TGTGCCAGCACTCTAGCAGGGACTAGCGGGAGGCGGGGTGAGCAGTTCTTC.

This clonotype was seen repeatedly, ten times or more. V is TRBV6-1 and J is TRBJ1-2, with TRBD1 identical over 7 bases. The length of the CDR3 is 15 residues. The V segment lost 1 base and the J segment 4 bases; nucleotides outside the gene matches: 6. CDR1 and CDR2 (germline): MNHNS, SASEGT. In nucleotides, the CDR3 is TGTGCCAGCAGTGAAGGGGACAGCCCCGTCTATGGCTACACCTTC. Translated: CASSEGDSPVYGYTF.

This clonotype was seen many times. CDR3 region: CASILFGGTDTQYF. The CDR3 DNA is TGTGCCAGCATCTTGTTTGGCGGCACAGATACGCAGTATTTT. The J gene is TRBJ2-3, the V gene TRBV12-3 or TRBV12-4; no definite D call. CDR3 length: 14 residues. Trimming removed 7 bases from V and 1 base from J, with 12 bases in between.

The genes are TRBV6-4 and TRBJ1-1; 11 nucleotides line up with TRBD1. The V gene end was trimmed by 5 bases and the J gene end by 4 bases; junction bases not matched to a gene: 15. From germline, CDR1 is MRHNA and CDR2 SNTAGT. This CDR3 spans 18 amino acids. CDR3 DNA sequence: TGTGCCAGCAGTTACCGACCCCGGACAGGGGGCGCGGGCACTGAAGCTTTCTTT. It encodes CASSYRPRTGGAGTEAFF.